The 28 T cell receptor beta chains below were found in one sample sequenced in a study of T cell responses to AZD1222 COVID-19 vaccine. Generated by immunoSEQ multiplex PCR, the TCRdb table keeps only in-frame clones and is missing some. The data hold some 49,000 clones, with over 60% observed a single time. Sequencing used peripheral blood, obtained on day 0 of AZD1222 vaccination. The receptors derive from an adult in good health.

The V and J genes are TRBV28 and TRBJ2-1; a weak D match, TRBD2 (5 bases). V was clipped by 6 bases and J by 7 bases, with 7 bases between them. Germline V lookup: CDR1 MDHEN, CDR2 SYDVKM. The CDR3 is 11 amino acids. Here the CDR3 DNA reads TGTGCCAGCAGCTGGAGGAATGAGCAGTTCTTC. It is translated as CASSWRNEQFF.

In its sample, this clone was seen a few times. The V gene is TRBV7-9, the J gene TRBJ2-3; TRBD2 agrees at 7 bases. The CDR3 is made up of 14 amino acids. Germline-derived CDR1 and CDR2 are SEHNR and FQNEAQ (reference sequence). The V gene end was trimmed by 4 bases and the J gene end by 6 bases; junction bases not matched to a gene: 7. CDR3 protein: CASSSGGSWDTQYF. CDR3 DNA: TGTGCCAGCAGCTCCGGGGGGAGTTGGGATACGCAGTATTTT.

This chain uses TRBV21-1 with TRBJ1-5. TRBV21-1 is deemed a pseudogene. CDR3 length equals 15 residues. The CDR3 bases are TGTGCCAGCAGCAGGCCCGCGAATAGCAATCAGCCCCAGCATTTT. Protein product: CASSRPANSNQPQHF.

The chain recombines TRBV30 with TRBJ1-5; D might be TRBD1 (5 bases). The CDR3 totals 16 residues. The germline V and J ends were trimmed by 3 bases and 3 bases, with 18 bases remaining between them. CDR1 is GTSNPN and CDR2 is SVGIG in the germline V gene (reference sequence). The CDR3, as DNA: TGTGCCTGGAGCTCGGGGGGGGGTTCTAACAATCAGCCCCAGCATTTT. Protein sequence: CAWSSGGGSNNQPQHF.

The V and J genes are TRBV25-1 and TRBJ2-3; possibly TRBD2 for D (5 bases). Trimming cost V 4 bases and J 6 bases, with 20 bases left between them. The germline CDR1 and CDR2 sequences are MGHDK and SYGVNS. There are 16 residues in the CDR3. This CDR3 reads CASSAPDAPRTDTQYF. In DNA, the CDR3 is TGTGCCAGCAGTGCACCGGACGCACCCAGGACTGATACGCAGTATTTT. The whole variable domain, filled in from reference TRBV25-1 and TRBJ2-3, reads EADIYQTPRYLVIGTGKKITLECSQTMGHDKMYWYQQDPGMELHLIHYSYGVNSTEKGDLSSESTVSRIRTEHFPLTLESARPSHTSQYLCASSAPDAPRTDTQYFGPGTRLTVL.

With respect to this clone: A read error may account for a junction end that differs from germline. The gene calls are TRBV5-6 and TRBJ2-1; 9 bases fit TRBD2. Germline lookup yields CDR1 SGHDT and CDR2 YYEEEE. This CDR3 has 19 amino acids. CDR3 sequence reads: CASGLEGLAGPRRDNEQFF. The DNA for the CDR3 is TGTGCCAGCGGCTTGGAGGGGCTAGCGGGGCCTAGAAGAGACAATGAGCAGTTCTTC.

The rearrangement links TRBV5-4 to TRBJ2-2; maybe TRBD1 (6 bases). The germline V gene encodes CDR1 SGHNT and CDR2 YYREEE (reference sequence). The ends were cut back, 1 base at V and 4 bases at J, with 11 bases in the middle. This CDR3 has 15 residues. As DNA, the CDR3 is TGTGCCAGCAGCTTGACAGGGTCTCCCACCGGGGAGCTGTTTTTT. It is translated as CASSLTGSPTGELFF.

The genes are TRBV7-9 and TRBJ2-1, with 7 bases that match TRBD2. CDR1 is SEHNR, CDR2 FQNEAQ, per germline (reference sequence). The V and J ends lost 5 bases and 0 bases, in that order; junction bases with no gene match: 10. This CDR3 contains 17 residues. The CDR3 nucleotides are TGTGCCAGCAGCCCCTTATCACTAGCGAACTCCTACAATGAGCAGTTCTTC. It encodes CASSPLSLANSYNEQFF.

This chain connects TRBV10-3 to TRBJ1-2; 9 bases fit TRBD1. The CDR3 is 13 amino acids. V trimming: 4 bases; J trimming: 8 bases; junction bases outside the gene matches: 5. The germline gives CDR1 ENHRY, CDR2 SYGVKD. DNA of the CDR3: TGTGCCATCAGTGCACAGGGGGCGAAAGGCTACACCTTC. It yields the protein CAISAQGAKGYTF.

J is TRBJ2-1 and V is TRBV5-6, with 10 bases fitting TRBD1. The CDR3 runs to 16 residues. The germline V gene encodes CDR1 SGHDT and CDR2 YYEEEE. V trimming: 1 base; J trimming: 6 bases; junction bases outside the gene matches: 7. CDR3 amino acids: CASSLTGTGEVNEQFF. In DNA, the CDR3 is TGTGCCAGCAGCTTGACCGGGACAGGGGAGGTCAATGAGCAGTTCTTC.

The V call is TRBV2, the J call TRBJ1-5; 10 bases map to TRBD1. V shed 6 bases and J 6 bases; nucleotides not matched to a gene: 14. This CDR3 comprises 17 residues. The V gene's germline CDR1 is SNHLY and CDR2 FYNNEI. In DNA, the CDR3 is TGTGCCAGCAGAGACGACCGCGGACAGGGGGGAGGTCAGCCCCAGCATTTT. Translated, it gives CASRDDRGQGGGQPQHF.

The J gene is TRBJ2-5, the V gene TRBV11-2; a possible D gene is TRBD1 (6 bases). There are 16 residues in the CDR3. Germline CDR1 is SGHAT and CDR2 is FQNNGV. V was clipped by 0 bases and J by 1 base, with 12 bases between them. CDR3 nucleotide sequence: TGTGCCAGCAGCTTAGAATGGGGGCGGAGCCAAGAGACCCAGTACTTC. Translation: CASSLEWGRSQETQYF.

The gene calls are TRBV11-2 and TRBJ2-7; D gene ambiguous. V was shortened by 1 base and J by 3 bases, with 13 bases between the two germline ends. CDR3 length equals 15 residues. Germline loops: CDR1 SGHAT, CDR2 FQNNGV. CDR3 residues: CASSLAAVTGYEQYF. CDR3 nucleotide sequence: TGTGCCAGCAGCTTAGCGGCGGTAACGGGCTACGAGCAGTACTTC.

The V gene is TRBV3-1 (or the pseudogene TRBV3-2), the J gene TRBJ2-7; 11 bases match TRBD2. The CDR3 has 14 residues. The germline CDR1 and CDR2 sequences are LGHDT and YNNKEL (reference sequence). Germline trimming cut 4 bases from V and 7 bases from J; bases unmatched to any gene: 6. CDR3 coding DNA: TGTGCCAGCAGCCGTAGCGGGAGGGCCGAAGAGCAGTACTTC. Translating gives CASSRSGRAEEQYF.

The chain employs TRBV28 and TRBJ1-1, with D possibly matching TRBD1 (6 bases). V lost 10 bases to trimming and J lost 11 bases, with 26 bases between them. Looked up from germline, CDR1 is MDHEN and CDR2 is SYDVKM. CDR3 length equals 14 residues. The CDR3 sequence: CATTRGTPITQAFF. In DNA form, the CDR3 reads TGTGCCACCACGAGGGGGACACCTATTACCCAGGCTTTCTTT.

The DNA of the CDR3 is TGTGCCAGCAGAAAGGGAGGTTCACCCCTCCACTTT. This codes for CASRKGGSPLHF. The V call is TRBV28, the J call TRBJ1-6; D gene uncertain. Deletions cut 6 bases from V and 9 bases from J, with 9 bases between. The V gene's germline CDR1 is MDHEN and CDR2 SYDVKM. The CDR3 covers 12 residues. The whole variable domain, filled in from reference TRBV28 and TRBJ1-6, reads DVKVTQSSRYLVKRTGEKVFLECVQDMDHENMFWYRQDPGLGLRLIYFSYDVKMKEKGDIPEGYSVSREKKERFSLILESASTNQTSMYLCASRKGGSPLHFGNGTRLTVT.

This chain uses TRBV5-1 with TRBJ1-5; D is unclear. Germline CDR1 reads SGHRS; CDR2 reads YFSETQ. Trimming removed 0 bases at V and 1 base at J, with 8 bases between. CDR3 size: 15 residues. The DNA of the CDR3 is TGCGCCAGCAGCTTGGCCGGGGTCAGCAATCAGCCCCAGCATTTT. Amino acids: CASSLAGVSNQPQHF.

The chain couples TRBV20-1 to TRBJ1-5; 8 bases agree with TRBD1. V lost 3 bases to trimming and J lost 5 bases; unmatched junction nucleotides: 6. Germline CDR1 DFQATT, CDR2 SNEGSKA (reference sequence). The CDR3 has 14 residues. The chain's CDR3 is CSASVQGAYQPQHF. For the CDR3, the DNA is TGCAGTGCTAGTGTCCAGGGGGCCTATCAGCCCCAGCATTTT.

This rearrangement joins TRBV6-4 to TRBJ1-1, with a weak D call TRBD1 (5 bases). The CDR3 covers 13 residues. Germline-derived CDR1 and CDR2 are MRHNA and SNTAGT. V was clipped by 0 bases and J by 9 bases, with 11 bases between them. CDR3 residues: CASSDSPEGQAFF. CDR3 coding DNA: TGTGCCAGCAGTGACTCTCCTGAGGGACAAGCTTTCTTT.

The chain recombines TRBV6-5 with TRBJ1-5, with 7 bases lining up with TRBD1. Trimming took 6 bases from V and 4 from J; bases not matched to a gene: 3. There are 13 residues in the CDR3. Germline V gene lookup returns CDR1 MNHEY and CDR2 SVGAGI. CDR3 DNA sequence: TGTGCCAGCAGACCGACAGGGAATCAGCCCCAGCATTTT. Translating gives CASRPTGNQPQHF.

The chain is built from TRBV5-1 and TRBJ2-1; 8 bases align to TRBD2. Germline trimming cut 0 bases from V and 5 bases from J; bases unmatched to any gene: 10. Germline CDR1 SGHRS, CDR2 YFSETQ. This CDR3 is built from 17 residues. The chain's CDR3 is CASSLVRGLAGNNEQFF. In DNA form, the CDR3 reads TGCGCCAGCAGCTTGGTGAGGGGTCTAGCGGGCAACAATGAGCAGTTCTTC.

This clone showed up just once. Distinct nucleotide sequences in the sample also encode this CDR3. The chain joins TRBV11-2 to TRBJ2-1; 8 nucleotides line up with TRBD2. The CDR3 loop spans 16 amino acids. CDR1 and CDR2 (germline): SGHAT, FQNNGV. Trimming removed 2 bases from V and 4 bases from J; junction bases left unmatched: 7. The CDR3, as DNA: TGTGCCAGCAGCTTAAGGCTAGCGGGTGTGTACAATGAGCAGTTCTTC. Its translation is CASSLRLAGVYNEQFF.

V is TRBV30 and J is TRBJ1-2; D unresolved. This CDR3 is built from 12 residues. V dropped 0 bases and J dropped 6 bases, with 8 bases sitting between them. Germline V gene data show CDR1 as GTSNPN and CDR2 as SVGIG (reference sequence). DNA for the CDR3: TGTGCCTGGAGTGTAATTGGAAATGGCTACACCTTC. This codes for CAWSVIGNGYTF.

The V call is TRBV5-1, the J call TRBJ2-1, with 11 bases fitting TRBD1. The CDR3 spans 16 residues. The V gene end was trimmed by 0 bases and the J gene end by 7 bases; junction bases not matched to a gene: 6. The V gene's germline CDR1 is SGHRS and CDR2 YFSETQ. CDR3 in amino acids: CASSLGTGQGENEQFF. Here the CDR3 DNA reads TGCGCCAGCAGCTTGGGGACGGGACAGGGGGAAAATGAGCAGTTCTTC.

The CDR3 is CASSFYGEGEQYF. The DNA for the CDR3 is TGTGCCAGCAGCTTCTATGGGGAGGGCGAGCAGTACTTC. The V call is TRBV7-2, the J call TRBJ2-7, with 7 bases fitting TRBD2. CDR3 length: 13 residues. From germline, CDR1 is SGHTA and CDR2 FQGNSA. Trimming took 3 bases from V and 6 from J; bases not matched to a gene: 5. The complete variable domain, with remaining parts taken from reference TRBV7-2 and TRBJ2-7, reads GAGVSQSPSNKVTEKGKDVELRCDPISGHTALYWYRQSLGQGLEFLIYFQGNSAPDKSGLPSDRFSAERTGGSVSTLTIQRTQQEDSAVYLCASSFYGEGEQYFGPGTRLTVT.

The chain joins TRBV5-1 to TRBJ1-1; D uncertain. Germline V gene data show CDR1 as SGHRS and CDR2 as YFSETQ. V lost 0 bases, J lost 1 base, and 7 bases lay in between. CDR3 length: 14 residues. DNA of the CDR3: TGCGCCAGCAGCTTGGCGCCGGAGAACACTGAAGCTTTCTTT. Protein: CASSLAPENTEAFF.

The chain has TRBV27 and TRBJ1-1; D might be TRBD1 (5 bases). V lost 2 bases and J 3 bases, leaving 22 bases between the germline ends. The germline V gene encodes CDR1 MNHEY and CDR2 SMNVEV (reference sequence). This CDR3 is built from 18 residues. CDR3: CASSLRPRGVVMDTEAFF. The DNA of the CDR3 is TGTGCCAGCAGTTTAAGACCAAGGGGTGTAGTCATGGACACTGAAGCTTTCTTT.

The CDR3 nucleotides read TGTGCCAGCAGTACATACAGGGGGGCGAATGATCAGCCCCAGCATTTT. Encoded protein: CASSTYRGANDQPQHF. The V gene is TRBV28, the J gene TRBJ1-5, with 8 bases identical to TRBD1. Germline CDR1 is MDHEN and CDR2 is SYDVKM. Unmatched junction bases numbered 11, after V lost 5 bases and J lost 5 bases. CDR3 length equals 16 residues.